This TCR beta chain was observed in a study of blood T cell repertoires in COVID-19. Background on the study: Acute-phase and convalescent COVID-19 samples originated in the United States, Italy and Spain.

This clone was seen a handful of times. Germline V gives CDR1 SGHAT, CDR2 FQNNGV. This CDR3 spans 13 amino acids. The V and J ends lost 1 base and 6 bases respectively, with 7 bases between them. Assay: immunoSEQ multiplex PCR; the TCRdb copy retains only in-frame clones and omits some. The data contain about 140,000 clones, over 60% of them seen just once; the ten biggest clones take up roughly 8.9%. The clonotype was recovered from a woman aged 45-59 years with active or convalescent COVID-19. Sequences were obtained from peripheral blood. V usage is TRBV11-2 and J usage is TRBJ2-1; possible D gene TRBD2, 6 bases. The CDR3 sequence: CASSLGLVNEQFF. CDR3 nucleotides: TGTGCCAGCAGCTTAGGACTAGTCAATGAGCAGTTCTTC.